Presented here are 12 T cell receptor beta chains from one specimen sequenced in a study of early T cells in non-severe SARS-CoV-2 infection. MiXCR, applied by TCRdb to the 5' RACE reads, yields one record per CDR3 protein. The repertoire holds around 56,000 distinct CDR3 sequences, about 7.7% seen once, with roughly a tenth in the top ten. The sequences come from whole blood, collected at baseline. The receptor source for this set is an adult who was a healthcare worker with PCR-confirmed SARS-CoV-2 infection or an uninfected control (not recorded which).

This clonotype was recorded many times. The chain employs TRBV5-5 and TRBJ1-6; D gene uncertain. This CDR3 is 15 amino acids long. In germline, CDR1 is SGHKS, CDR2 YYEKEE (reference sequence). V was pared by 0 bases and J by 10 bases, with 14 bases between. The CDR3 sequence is CASSLEFRRESPLHF. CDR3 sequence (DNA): TGTGCCAGCAGCTTGGAATTCAGGAGGGAATCACCCCTCCACTTT.

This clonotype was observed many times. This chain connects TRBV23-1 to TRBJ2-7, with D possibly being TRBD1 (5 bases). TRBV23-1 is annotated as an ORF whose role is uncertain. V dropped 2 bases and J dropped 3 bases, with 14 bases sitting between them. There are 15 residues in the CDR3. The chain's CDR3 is CASSQPQATCYEQYF. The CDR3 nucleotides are TGCGCCAGCAGTCAACCACAGGCGACCTGCTACGAGCAGTACTTC.

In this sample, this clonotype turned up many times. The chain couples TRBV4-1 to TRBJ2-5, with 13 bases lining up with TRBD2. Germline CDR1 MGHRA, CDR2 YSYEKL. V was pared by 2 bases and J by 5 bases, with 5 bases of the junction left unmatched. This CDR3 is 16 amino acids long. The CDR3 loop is CASSQTSGRAEETQYF. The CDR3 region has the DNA TGCGCCAGCAGCCAAACTAGCGGGAGGGCCGAGGAGACCCAGTACTTC.

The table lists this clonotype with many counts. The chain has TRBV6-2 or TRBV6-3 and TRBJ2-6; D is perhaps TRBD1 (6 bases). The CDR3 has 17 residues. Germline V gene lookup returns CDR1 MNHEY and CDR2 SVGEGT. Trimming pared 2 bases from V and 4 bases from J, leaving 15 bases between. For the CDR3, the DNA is TGTGCCAGCAGTTACCTGAAACAGGGCTACGGGGCCAACGTCCTGACTTTC. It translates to CASSYLKQGYGANVLTF.

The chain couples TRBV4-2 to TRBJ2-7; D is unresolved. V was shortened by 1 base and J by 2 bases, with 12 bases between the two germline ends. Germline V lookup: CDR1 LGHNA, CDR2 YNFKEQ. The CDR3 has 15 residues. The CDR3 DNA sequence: TGTGCCAGCAGCCAAGGACCCCCGGATGCCTACGAGCAGTACTTC. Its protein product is CASSQGPPDAYEQYF.

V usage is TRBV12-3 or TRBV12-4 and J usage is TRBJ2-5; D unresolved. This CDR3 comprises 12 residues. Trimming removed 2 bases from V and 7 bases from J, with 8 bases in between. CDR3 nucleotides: TGTGCCAGCAGTTTAATGAAGGGGACCCAGTACTTC. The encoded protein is CASSLMKGTQYF.

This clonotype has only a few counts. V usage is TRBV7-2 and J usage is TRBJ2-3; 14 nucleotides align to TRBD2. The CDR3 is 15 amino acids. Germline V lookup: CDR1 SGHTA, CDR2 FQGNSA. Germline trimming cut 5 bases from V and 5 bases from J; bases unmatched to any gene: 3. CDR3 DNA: TGTGCCAGCAGCCCGGGGACTAGCGGGAGAGATACGCAGTATTTT. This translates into CASSPGTSGRDTQYF.

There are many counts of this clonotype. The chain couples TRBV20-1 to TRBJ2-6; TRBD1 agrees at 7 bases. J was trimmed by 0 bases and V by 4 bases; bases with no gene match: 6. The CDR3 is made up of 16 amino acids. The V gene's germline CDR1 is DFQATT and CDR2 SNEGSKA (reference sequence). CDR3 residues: CSAMGTESSGANVLTF. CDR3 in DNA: TGCAGTGCTATGGGGACAGAGAGCTCTGGGGCCAACGTCCTGACTTTC.

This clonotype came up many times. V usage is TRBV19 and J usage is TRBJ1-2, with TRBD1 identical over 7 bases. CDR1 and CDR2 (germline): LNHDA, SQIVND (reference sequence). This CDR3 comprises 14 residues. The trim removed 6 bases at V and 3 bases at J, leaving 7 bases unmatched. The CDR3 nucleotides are TGTGCCAGTAGGCCGGCCGGGACAGACTATGGCTACACCTTC. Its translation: CASRPAGTDYGYTF.

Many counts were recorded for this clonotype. The DNA for the CDR3 is TGTGCCAGCAGCTTCACCACAGGGGTGGGGACTGAAGCTTTCTTT. Protein sequence: CASSFTTGVGTEAFF. The gene calls are TRBV5-5 and TRBJ1-1; 7 nucleotides match TRBD1. CDR1 is SGHKS, CDR2 YYEKEE, per germline (reference sequence). The CDR3 is 15 amino acids. V dropped 2 bases and J dropped 5; count of bases not matched to a gene: 9.

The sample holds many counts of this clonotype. The CDR3 sequence: CSARRDMAYEQYF. The CDR3 region has the DNA TGCAGTGCTAGAAGGGACATGGCCTACGAGCAGTACTTC. The chain couples TRBV20-1 to TRBJ2-7; TRBD1 might be the D (6 bases). Per the germline V gene, CDR1 is DFQATT and CDR2 is SNEGSKA (reference sequence). CDR3 length equals 13 residues. V shed 2 bases and J shed 2 bases, with 10 bases lying between them.

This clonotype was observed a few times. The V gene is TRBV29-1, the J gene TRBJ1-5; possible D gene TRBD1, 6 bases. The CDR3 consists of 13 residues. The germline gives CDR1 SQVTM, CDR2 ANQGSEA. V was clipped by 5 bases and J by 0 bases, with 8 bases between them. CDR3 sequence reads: CSVMDSSNQPQHF. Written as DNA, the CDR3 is TGCAGCGTTATGGACAGTAGCAATCAGCCCCAGCATTTT.